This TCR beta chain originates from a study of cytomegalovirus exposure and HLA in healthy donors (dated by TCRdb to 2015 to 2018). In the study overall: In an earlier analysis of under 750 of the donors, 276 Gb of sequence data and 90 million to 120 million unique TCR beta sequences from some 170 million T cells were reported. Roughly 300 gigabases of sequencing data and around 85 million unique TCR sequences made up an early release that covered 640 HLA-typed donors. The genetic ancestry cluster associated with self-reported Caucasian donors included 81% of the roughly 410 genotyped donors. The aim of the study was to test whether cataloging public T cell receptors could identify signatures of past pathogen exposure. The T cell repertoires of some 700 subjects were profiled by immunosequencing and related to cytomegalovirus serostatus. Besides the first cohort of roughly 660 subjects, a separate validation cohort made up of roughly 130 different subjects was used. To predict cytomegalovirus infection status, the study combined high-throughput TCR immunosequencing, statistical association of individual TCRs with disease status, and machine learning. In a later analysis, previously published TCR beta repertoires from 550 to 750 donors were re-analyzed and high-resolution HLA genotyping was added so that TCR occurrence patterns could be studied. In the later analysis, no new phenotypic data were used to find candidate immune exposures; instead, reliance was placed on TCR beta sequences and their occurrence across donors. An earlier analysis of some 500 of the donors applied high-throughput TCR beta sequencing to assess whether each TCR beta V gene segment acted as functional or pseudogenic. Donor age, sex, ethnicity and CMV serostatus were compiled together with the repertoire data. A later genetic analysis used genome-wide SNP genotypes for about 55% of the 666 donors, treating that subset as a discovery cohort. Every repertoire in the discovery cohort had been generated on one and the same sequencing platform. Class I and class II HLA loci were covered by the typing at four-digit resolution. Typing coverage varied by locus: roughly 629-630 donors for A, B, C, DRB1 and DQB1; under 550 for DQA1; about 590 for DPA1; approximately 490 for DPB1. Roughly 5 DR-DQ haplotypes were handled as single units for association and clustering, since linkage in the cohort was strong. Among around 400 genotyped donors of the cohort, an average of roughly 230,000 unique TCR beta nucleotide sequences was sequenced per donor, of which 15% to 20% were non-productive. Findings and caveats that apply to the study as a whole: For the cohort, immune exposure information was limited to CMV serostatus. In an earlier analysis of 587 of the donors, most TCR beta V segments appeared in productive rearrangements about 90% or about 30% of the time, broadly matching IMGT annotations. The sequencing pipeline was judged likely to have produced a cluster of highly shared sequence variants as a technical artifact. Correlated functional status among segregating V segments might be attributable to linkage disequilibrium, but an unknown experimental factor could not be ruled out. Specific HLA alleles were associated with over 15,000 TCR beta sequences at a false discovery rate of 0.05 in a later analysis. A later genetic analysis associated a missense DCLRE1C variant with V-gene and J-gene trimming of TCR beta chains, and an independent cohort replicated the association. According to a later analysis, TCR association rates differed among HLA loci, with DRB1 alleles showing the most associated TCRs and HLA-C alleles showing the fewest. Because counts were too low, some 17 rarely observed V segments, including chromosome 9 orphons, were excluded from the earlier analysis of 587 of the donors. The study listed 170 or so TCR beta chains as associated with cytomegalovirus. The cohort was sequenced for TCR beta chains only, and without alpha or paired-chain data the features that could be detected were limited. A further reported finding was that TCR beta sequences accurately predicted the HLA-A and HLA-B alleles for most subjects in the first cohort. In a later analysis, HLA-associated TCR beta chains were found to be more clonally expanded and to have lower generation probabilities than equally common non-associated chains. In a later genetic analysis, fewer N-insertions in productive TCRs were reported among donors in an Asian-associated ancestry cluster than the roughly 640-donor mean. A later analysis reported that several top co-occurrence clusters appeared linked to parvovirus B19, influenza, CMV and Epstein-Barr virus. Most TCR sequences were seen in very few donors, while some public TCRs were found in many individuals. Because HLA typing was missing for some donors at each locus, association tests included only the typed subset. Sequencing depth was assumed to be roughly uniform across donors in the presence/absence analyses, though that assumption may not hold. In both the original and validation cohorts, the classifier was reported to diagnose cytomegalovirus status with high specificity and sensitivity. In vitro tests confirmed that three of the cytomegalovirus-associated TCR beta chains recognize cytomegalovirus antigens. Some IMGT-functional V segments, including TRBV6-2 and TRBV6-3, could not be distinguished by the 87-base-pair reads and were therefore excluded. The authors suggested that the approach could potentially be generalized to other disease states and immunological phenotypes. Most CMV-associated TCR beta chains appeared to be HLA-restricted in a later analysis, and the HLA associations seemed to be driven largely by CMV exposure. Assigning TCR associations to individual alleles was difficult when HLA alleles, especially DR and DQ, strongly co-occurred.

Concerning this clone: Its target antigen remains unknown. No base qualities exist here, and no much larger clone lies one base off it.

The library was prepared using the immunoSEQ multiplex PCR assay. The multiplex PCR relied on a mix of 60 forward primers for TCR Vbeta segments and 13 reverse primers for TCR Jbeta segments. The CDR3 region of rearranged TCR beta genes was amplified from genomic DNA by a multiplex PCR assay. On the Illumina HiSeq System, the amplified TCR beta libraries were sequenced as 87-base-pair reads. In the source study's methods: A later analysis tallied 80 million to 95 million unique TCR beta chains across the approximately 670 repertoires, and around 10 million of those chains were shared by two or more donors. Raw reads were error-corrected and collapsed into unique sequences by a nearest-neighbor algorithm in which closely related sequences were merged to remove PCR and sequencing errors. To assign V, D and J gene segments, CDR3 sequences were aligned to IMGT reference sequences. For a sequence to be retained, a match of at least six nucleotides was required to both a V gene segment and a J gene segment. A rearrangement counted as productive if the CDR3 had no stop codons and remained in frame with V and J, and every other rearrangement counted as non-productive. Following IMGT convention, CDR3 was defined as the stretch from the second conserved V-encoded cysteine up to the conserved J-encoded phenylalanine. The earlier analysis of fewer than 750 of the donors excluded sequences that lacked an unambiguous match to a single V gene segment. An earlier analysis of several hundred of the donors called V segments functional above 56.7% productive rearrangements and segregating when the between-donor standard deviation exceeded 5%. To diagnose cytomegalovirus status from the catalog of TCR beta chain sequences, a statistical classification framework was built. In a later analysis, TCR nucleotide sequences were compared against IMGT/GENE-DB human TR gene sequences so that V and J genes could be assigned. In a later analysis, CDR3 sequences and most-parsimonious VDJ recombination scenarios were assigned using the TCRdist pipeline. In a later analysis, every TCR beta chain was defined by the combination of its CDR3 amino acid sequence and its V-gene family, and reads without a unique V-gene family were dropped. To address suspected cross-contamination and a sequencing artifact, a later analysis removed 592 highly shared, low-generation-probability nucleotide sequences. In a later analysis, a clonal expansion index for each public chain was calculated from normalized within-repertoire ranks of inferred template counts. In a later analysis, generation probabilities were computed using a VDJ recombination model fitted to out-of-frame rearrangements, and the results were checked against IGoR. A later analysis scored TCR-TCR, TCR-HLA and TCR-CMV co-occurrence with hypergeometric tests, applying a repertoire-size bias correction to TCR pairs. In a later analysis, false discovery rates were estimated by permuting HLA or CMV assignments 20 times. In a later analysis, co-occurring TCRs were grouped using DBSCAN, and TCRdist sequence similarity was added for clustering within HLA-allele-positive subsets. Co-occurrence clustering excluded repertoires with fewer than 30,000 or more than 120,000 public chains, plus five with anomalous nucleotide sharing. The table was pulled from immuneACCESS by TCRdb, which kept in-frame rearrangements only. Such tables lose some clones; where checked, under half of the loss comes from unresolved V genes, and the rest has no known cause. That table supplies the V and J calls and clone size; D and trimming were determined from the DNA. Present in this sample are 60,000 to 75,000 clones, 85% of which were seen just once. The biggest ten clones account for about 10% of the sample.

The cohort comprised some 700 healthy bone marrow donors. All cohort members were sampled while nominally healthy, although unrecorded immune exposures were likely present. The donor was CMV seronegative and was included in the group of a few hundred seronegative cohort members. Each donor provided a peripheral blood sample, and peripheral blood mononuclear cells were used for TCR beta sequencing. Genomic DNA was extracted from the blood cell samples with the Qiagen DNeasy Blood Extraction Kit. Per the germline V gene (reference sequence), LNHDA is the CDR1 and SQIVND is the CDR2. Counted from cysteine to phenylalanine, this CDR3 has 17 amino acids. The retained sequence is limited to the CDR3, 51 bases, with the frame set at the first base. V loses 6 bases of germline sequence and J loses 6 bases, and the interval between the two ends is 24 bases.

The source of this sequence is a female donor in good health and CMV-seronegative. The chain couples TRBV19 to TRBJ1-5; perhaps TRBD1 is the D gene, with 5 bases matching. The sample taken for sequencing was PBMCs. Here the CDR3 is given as CASRSTFGRGGAQPQHF. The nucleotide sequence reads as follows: TGTGCCAGTAGGTCCACATTTGGACGGGGGGGTGCTCAGCCCCAGCATTTT.